The clone carrying this TCR beta chain has only a few counts. Its antigen is currently unknown. Staining for CD45RO/CCR7/CD25/CD127/CD95/CD27 allowed sorting of CD4+ naive, central memory, regulatory and stem cell-like memory cells. Every sorted population was more than 95% pure. This sample was included in a study of beta chain features in type 1 diabetes. General study findings and limits: Among patients with Type 1 diabetes, TCRB CDR3s were moderately but significantly shorter in every one of the four CD4+ subsets.

Reverse transcribing all isolated RNA meant expressed TCRB transcripts were sequenced. Profiled with immunoSEQ multiplex PCR; TCRdb holds only in-frame clones, not every one. Among roughly 450,000 clones listed, around 14% were seen once. CDR3 length: 15 residues. V was pared by 4 bases and J by 0 bases, with 13 bases between. The germline V gene has CDR1 SQVTM and CDR2 ANQGSEA. The sample was naive CD4+ T cells from blood. The TCR comes from a young man in good health. The gene calls are TRBV29-1 and TRBJ1-3; maybe TRBD1 (6 bases). The CDR3 DNA follows: TGCAGCGTTGCGCGGACAGCCGCCTCTGGAAACACCATATATTTT. Translated: CSVARTAASGNTIYF.